The 23 T cell receptor beta chains below come from one sample, sequenced in a study of response to subunit inactivated influenza vaccine. TCRdb fed the RT-PCR reads into MiXCR, producing one record per CDR3 protein. The sample lists about 540,000 distinct CDR3 sequences; approximately 14% were seen once. This specimen was PBMCs from blood, taken 11 to 12 days after vaccination. The source of these receptors is a man aged 50 to 59 who received an inactivated influenza vaccine.

V and J are TRBV25-1 and TRBJ2-5, with 7 nucleotides matching TRBD1. The CDR3 runs to 13 residues. J lost 4 bases, V lost 6 bases, and 5 bases had no gene match. CDR1 and CDR2 (germline): MGHDK, SYGVNS. CDR3 amino acids: CASSITGAETQYF. CDR3 sequence (DNA): TGTGCCAGCAGCATTACAGGGGCAGAGACCCAGTACTTC. Using reference TRBV25-1 and TRBJ2-5 for the parts outside the CDR3, the full variable domain is EADIYQTPRYLVIGTGKKITLECSQTMGHDKMYWYQQDPGMELHLIHYSYGVNSTEKGDLSSESTVSRIRTEHFPLTLESARPSHTSQYLCASSITGAETQYFGPGTRLLVL.

This clonotype was seen more than once but under ten times. The chain has TRBV25-1 and TRBJ2-1, with 14 positions matching TRBD2. Germline CDR1 is MGHDK and CDR2 is SYGVNS. Losses at the gene ends were 4 bases for V and 9 bases for J; bases not matched to a gene: 8. CDR3 length: 16 residues. The CDR3 loop is CASSAGTSGRLSEQFF. CDR3 nucleotide sequence: TGTGCCAGCAGTGCCGGGACTAGCGGGAGATTGAGTGAGCAGTTCTTC.

This clonotype was detected only a few times. This sequence joins TRBV7-8 and TRBJ2-7, with D possibly called TRBD1 or TRBD2 (6 bases each). Deletions cut 1 base from V and 0 bases from J, with 10 bases between. In germline, CDR1 is SGHVS, CDR2 FQNEAQ. CDR3 length: 15 residues. CDR3 sequence: CASSLEEGGSYEQYF. CDR3 nucleotides: TGTGCCAGCAGCTTAGAAGAGGGGGGCTCCTACGAGCAGTACTTC.

This rearrangement joins TRBV7-2 to TRBJ2-1; 9 bases match TRBD1. Trimming took 6 bases from V and 2 from J; bases not matched to a gene: 5. This CDR3 contains 15 residues. Looked up from germline, CDR1 is SGHTA and CDR2 is FQGNSA. The CDR3 nucleotides read TGTGCCAGCAGACCGGGACAGGGTCCCTACAATGAGCAGTTCTTC. This codes for CASRPGQGPYNEQFF.

The chain employs TRBV5-6 and TRBJ2-7, with 9 bases fitting TRBD1. J gave up 4 bases and V 4 bases, and 12 bases lay outside the gene matches. Germline CDR1 is SGHDT and CDR2 is YYEEEE. The CDR3 runs 16 residues. CDR3 in amino acids: CASSLIWGTGNYEQYF. The CDR3 nucleotides are TGTGCCAGCAGCCTTATATGGGGGACAGGGAATTACGAGCAGTACTTC.

The chain joins TRBV24-1 to TRBJ2-3; 7 bases match TRBD2. Germline assignment: CDR1 KGHDR and CDR2 SFDVKD. The trim removed 3 bases at V and 2 bases at J, leaving 4 bases unmatched. The CDR3 loop spans 15 amino acids. The CDR3 sequence: CATSDKRDPTDTQYF. CDR3 bases: TGTGCCACCAGTGATAAGCGGGACCCCACAGATACGCAGTATTTT.

This chain links TRBV11-3 with TRBJ2-5, with D perhaps TRBD1 (6 bases). The germline V gene encodes CDR1 SGHNT and CDR2 YENEEA. Trimming took off 8 bases at V and 0 bases at J, with 10 bases between the two ends. The CDR3 sequence is 13 residues long. In DNA, the CDR3 is TGTGCCAGCGCAAGGACAGACCAAGAGACCCAGTACTTC. It translates to CASARTDQETQYF.

This chain joins TRBV4-3 and TRBJ1-1; no firm D call. The CDR3 contains 15 residues. CDR1 and CDR2 from the germline V gene are LGHNA and YSLEER. With 7 bases removed from V and 1 base from J, the gap between germline ends came to 16 bases. The CDR3 DNA reads as TGCGCCAGCACCACCGTTCCCGGTGCGAACACTGAAGCTTTCTTT. Protein sequence: CASTTVPGANTEAFF.

There are a few counts of this clonotype. The gene calls are TRBV19 and TRBJ1-2; the match to TRBD1 covers 8 bases. CDR3 size: 14 residues. V shed 7 bases, J shed 3 bases, and the junction held 7 bases outside the gene matches. The germline CDR1 and CDR2 sequences are LNHDA and SQIVND (reference sequence). DNA for the CDR3: TGTGCCAGTACCTCGGACAGGGTTGACTATGGCTACACCTTC. It translates to CASTSDRVDYGYTF.

V and J are TRBV5-6 and TRBJ2-5, with 7 bases that match TRBD2. V was clipped by 5 bases and J by 5 bases; unmatched bases: 12. CDR3 length: 15 amino acids. The germline CDR1 and CDR2 sequences are SGHDT and YYEEEE. The CDR3 reads CASSSSGRSVETQYF. DNA of the CDR3: TGTGCCAGCAGTAGTAGCGGGCGGAGCGTGGAGACCCAGTACTTC.

This clonotype was seen a handful of times. CDR3 nucleotides: TGTGCCAGCAGCATGCCCCGACTTTCGGGAGGTTTTTACAATGAGCAGTTCTTC. Translation gives CASSMPRLSGGFYNEQFF. This sequence joins TRBV11-2 and TRBJ2-1, with TRBD2 matching 7 bases. The germline gives CDR1 SGHAT, CDR2 FQNNGV. Trimming cost V 5 bases and J 4 bases; bases outside gene matches: 17. The CDR3 has 18 amino acids.

This clonotype was counted only a few times. The chain carries TRBV29-1 and TRBJ1-1; maybe TRBD1 (6 bases). Germline lookup yields CDR1 SQVTM and CDR2 ANQGSEA. V gave up 7 bases and J gave up 0 bases, with 9 bases separating them. This CDR3 region has 12 residues. Written as DNA, the CDR3 is TGCAGCGGGACAGTCATGAACACTGAAGCTTTCTTT. This codes for CSGTVMNTEAFF.

This clonotype was counted a few times. J is TRBJ2-7 and V is TRBV6-1, with D possibly being TRBD1 (5 bases). Germline values: CDR1 MNHNS, CDR2 SASEGT. With 6 bases removed from V and 4 bases from J, the gap between germline ends came to 22 bases. The CDR3 totals 16 residues. The CDR3 reads CASSHQKRQGIYEQYF. The CDR3 bases are TGTGCCAGCAGCCACCAAAAGAGGCAGGGTATATACGAGCAGTACTTC.

This clonotype has a count of ten or more. The gene calls are TRBV7-2 and TRBJ2-1; 12 bases agree with TRBD2. This CDR3 has 12 residues. Germline CDR1 reads SGHTA; CDR2 reads FQGNSA. V gave up 5 bases and J gave up 15 bases; unmatched junction bases: 5. In nucleotides, the CDR3 is TGTGCCAGCAGCCTGCTAGCGGGAGGGCCGTTCTTC. Translation gives CASSLLAGGPFF.

The CDR3 DNA reads as TGCGCCAGCAGCCAAGATAAATCTTTAACGCAGTATTTT. Translation: CASSQDKSLTQYF. The chain carries TRBV4-3 and TRBJ2-3; no clear D. The CDR3 loop spans 13 amino acids. V lost 0 bases to trimming and J lost 9 bases, with 10 bases between them. The germline V gene encodes CDR1 LGHNA and CDR2 YSLEER.

The genes are TRBV15 and TRBJ1-5, with 8 bases matching TRBD1. J lost 2 bases, V lost 4 bases, and 10 bases had no gene match. Germline V lookup: CDR1 LNHNV, CDR2 YYDKDF (reference sequence). The CDR3 runs 17 residues. CDR3 sequence: CATSTGAGGSGNQPQHF. The CDR3 region has the DNA TGTGCCACCAGCACCGGGGCAGGGGGCTCGGGCAATCAGCCCCAGCATTTT.

The CDR3 DNA reads TGTGCCAGCAGCCCCCCCATTGTACTTTCTACGCAGTACTTC. Amino acid sequence: CASSPPIVLSTQYF. The chain links TRBV28 to TRBJ2-7; D not certain. Trimming took off 6 bases at V and 9 bases at J, with 21 bases between the two ends. Germline loops: CDR1 MDHEN, CDR2 SYDVKM. The CDR3 has 14 residues.

The J gene is TRBJ1-5, the V gene TRBV2, with TRBD1 matching 7 bases. With V trimmed by 6 bases and J by 6 bases, 8 bases remained unmatched. The CDR3 has 14 residues. Germline values: CDR1 SNHLY, CDR2 FYNNEI. The CDR3 is CASRRQGGIQPQHF. The CDR3 coding sequence is TGTGCCAGCAGACGACAGGGAGGAATTCAGCCCCAGCATTTT.

This clonotype was found many times. This CDR3 is CASSLTPGRETQYF. The CDR3 nucleotides are TGTGCCAGCAGCCTGACCCCAGGGAGGGAGACCCAGTACTTC. The chain is built from TRBV5-5 and TRBJ2-5; the D gene is possibly TRBD2 (6 bases). The CDR3 totals 14 residues. Germline V gene lookup returns CDR1 SGHKS and CDR2 YYEKEE (reference sequence). With 4 bases removed from V and 5 bases from J, the gap between germline ends came to 15 bases.

The chain joins TRBV6-2 or TRBV6-3 to TRBJ2-3, with D hard to call. This CDR3 spans 16 amino acids. Germline V gene data show CDR1 as MNHEY and CDR2 as SVGEGT. V lost 5 bases and J lost 2, with 17 bases in between. In nucleotides, the CDR3 is TGTGCCAGCAGTCCCCCGACACCCGAAATCACAGATACGCAGTATTTT. This encodes CASSPPTPEITDTQYF.

The J gene is TRBJ1-2, the V gene TRBV2; TRBD1 matches at 7 bases. The germline V gene has CDR1 SNHLY and CDR2 FYNNEI. V shed 3 bases and J 4 bases; nucleotides not matched to a gene: 11. The CDR3 length is 16 residues. The CDR3 reads CASSEGGPGGAYGYTF. Written as DNA, the CDR3 is TGTGCCAGCAGTGAGGGAGGGCCAGGGGGGGCCTATGGCTACACCTTC.

This clonotype was observed at least ten times. V and J are TRBV3-1 and TRBJ2-1; TRBD1 or TRBD2 may be the D gene (5 bases each). The CDR3 runs 14 residues. Germline CDR1 reads LGHDT; CDR2 reads YNNKEL (reference sequence). Trimming shortened V by 3 bases and J by 7 bases, and 13 bases separated the two germline ends. The CDR3 protein is CASSHTGPGNEQFF. CDR3 in DNA: TGTGCCAGCAGCCATACGGGACCAGGAAATGAGCAGTTCTTC.

This clonotype was found a few times. CDR3 region: CASSMGTELHGYTF. DNA for the CDR3: TGTGCCAGCAGCATGGGGACAGAACTACATGGCTACACCTTC. The J gene is TRBJ1-2, the V gene TRBV5-6, with 7 bases identical to TRBD1. The CDR3 contains 14 residues. Trimming removed 4 bases from V and 6 bases from J; junction bases left unmatched: 9. The V gene's germline CDR1 is SGHDT and CDR2 YYEEEE.